This T cell receptor beta chain was profiled in a study of blood T cell repertoires in COVID-19. V lost 4 bases to trimming and J lost 0 bases; unmatched junction nucleotides: 6. Germline CDR1 reads SGHRS; CDR2 reads YFSETQ. The CDR3 is 16 amino acids. Sequencing was performed with immunoSEQ multiplex PCR; in TCRdb, only in-frame clones are kept and a portion is missing. The data contain approximately 240,000 clones, just over 90% of them singletons. This sequence was found in a woman aged 18-29 years who had recovered from COVID-19. The sample comprised PBMCs or T cells enriched from blood (not recorded which). The chain recombines TRBV5-1 with TRBJ2-2; 7 bases align to TRBD1. The CDR3 sequence is CASSLTGTANTGELFF. In DNA, the CDR3 is TGCGCCAGCAGCCTCACCGGGACAGCGAACACCGGGGAGCTGTTTTTT.